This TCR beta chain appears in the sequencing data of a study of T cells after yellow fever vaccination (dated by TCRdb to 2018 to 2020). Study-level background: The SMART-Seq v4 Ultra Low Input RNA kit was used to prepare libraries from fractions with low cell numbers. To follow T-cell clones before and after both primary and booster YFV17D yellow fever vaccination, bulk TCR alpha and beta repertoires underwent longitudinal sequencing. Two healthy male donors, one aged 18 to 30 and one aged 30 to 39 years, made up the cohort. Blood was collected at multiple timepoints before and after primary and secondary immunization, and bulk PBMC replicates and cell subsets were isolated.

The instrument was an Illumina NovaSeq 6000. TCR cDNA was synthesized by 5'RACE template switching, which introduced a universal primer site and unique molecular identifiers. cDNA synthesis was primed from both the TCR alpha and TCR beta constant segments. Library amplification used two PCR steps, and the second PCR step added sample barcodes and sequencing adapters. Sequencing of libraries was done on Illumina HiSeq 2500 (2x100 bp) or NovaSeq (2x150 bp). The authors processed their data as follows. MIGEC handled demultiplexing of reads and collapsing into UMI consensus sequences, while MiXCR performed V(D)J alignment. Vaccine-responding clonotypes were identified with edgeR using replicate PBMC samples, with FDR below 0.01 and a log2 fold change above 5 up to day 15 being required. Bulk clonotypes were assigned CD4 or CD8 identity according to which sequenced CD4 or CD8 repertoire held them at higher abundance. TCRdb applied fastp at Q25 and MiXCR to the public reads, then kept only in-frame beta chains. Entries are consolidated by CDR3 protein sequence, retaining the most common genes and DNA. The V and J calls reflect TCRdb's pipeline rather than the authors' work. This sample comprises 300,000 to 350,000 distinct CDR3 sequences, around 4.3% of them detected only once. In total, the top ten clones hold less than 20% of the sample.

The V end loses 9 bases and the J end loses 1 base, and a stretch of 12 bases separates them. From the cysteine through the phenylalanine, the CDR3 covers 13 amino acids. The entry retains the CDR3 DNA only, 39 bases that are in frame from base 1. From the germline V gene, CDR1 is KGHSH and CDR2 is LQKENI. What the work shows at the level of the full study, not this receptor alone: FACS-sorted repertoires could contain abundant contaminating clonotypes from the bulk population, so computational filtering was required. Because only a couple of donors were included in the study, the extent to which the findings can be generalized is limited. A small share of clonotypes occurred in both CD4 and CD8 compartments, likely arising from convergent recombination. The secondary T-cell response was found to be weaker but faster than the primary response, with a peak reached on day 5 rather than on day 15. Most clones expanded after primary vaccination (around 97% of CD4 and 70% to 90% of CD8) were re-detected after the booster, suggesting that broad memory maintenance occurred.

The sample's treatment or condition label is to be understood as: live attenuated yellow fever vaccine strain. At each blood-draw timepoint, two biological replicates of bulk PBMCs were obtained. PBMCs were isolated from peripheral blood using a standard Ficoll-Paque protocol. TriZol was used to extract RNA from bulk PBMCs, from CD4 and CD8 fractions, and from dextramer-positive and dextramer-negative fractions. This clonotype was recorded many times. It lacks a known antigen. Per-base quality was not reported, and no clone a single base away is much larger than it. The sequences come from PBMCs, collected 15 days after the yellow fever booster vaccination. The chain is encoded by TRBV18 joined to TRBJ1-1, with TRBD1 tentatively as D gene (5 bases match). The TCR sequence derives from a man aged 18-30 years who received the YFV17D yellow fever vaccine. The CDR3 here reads CASYQTENTEAFF. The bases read TGTGCCAGTTATCAGACAGAGAACACTGAAGCTTTCTTT.